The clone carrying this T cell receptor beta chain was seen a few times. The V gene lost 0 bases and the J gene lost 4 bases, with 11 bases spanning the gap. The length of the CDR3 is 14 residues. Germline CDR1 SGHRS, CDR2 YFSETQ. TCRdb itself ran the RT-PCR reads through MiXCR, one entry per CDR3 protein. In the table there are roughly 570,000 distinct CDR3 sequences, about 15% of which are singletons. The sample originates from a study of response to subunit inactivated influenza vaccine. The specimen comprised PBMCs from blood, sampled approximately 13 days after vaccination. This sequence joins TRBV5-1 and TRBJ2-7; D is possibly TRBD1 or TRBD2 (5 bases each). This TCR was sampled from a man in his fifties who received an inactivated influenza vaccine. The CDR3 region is CASSLGGREYEQYF. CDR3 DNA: TGCGCCAGCAGCTTGGGGGGACGCGAATACGAGCAGTACTTC.